This paragraph reports one T cell receptor (beta chain). Its specificity is unknown. This sample is part of a study of T cell responses to AZD1222 COVID-19 vaccine. At the level of the study: Recipients boosted at about 4 weeks or about 12 weeks are pooled. Study results and caveats: No repertoire was sampled before or during the peak T cell response, only after it.

The CDR3 length is 13 residues. V gave up 9 bases and J gave up 9 bases, with 20 bases separating them. Germline loops: CDR1 LNHDA, CDR2 SQIVND (reference sequence). Repertoires were generated with immunoSEQ multiplex PCR, while TCRdb's copy carries only in-frame clones and drops some. The sample contains about 120,000 clones, 88% of which appear only once. The specimen comprised peripheral blood, sampled on day 0 of AZD1222 vaccination. This TCR derives from an adult in good health. The V and J genes are TRBV19 and TRBJ1-2; weak D call: TRBD1 (5 bases). CDR3 region: CASTFLGAGSYTF. The CDR3 nucleotides read TGTGCCAGCACATTTTTAGGGGCAGGTAGCTACACCTTC.